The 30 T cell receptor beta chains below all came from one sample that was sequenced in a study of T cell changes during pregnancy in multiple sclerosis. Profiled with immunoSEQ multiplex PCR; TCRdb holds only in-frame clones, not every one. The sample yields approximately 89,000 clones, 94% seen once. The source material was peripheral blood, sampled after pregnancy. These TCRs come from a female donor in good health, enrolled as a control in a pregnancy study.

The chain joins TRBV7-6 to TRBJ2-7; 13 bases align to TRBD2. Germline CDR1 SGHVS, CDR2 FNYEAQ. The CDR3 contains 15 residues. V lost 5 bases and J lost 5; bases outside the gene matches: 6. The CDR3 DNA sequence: TGTGCCAGCAGCGCACTAGCGGGAGGGTCCCACGAGCAGTACTTC. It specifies CASSALAGGSHEQYF.

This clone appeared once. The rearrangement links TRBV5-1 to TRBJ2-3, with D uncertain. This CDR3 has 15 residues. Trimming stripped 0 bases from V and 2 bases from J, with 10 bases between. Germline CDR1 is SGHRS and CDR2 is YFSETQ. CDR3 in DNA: TGCGCCAGCAGCTTGGGAGAGGTATTCACAGATACGCAGTATTTT. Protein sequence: CASSLGEVFTDTQYF.

In DNA, the CDR3 is TGTGCCAGCAGTGGAACTTCCAGGGGCAGTCAGCCCCAGCATTTT. It is translated as CASSGTSRGSQPQHF. This chain uses TRBV6-1 with TRBJ1-5; maybe TRBD1 (6 bases). V was clipped by 4 bases and J by 6 bases, with 16 bases between them. Germline V gene sequence: CDR1 MNHNS, CDR2 SASEGT. CDR3 size: 15 residues.

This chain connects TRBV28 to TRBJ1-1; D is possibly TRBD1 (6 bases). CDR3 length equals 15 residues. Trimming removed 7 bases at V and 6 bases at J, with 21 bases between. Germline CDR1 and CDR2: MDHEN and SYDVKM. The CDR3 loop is CASIESTGMVPEAFF. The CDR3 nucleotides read TGTGCCAGCATTGAGAGTACAGGGATGGTCCCTGAAGCTTTCTTT.

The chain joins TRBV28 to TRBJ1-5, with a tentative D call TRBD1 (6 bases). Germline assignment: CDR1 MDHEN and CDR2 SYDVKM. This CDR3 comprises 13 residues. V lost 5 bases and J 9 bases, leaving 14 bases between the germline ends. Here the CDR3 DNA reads TGTGCCAGCAGTACAGGGATCTCGGGGCCCCAGCATTTT. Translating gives CASSTGISGPQHF.

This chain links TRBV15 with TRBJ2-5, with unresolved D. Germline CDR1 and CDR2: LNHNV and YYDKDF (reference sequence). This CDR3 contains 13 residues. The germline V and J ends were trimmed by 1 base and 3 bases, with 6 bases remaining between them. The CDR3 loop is CATSRAPKETQYF. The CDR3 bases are TGTGCCACCAGCAGAGCCCCCAAAGAGACCCAGTACTTC.

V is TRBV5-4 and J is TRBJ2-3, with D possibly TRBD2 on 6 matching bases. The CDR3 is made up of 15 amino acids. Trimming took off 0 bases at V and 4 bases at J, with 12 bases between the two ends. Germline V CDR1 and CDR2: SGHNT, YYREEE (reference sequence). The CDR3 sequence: CASSLGGEAPDTQYF. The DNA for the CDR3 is TGTGCCAGCAGCTTGGGGGGGGAAGCCCCAGATACGCAGTATTTT.

The CDR3 sequence is CASSGETGILGYTEAFF. DNA of the CDR3: TGCGCCAGCAGCGGGGAGACAGGGATACTCGGGTACACTGAAGCTTTCTTT. V is TRBV5-1 and J is TRBJ1-1; TRBD1 matches 7 bases. This CDR3 region has 17 residues. Germline trimming cut 4 bases from V and 3 bases from J; bases unmatched to any gene: 15. The germline V gene has CDR1 SGHRS and CDR2 YFSETQ.

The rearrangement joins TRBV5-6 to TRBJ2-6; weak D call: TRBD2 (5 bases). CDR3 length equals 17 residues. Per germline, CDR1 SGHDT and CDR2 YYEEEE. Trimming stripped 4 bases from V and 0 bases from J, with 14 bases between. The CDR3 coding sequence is TGTGCCAGCAGCCGGGGTCAAAAACTCTCTGGGGCCAACGTCCTGACTTTC. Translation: CASSRGQKLSGANVLTF. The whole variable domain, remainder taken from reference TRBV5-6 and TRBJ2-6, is DAGVTQSPTHLIKTRGQQVTLRCSPKSGHDTVSWYQQALGQGPQFIFQYYEEEERQRGNFPDRFSGHQFPNYSSELNVNALLLGDSALYLCASSRGQKLSGANVLTFGAGSRLTVL.

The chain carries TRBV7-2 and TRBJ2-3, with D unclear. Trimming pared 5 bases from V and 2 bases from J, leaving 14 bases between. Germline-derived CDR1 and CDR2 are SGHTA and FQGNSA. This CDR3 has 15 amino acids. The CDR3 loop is CASSTQGVLTDTQYF. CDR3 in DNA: TGTGCCAGCAGCACCCAAGGAGTCCTCACAGATACGCAGTATTTT.

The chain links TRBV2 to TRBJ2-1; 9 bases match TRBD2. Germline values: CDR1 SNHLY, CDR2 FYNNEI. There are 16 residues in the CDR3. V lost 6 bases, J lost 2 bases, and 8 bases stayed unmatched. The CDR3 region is CASRALAGQTYNEQFF. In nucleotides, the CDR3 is TGTGCCAGCAGGGCCCTAGCGGGGCAAACCTACAATGAGCAGTTCTTC.

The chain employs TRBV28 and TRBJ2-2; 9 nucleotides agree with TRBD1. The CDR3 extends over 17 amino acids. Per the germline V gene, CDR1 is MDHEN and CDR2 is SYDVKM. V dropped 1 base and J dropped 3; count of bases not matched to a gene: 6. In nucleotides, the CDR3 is TGTGCCAGCAGTTTATCCTACCGGGACAGGGACACCGGGGAGCTGTTTTTT. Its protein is CASSLSYRDRDTGELFF.

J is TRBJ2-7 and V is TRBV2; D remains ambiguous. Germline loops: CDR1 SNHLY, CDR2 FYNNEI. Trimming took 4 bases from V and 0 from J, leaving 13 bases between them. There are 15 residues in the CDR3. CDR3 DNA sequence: TGTGCCAGCAGTGCCTCTACGCCGAGCTCCTACGAGCAGTACTTC. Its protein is CASSASTPSSYEQYF.

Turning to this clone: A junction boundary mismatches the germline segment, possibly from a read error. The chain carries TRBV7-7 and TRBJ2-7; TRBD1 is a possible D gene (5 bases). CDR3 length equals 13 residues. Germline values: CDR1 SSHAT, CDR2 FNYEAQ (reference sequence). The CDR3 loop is CASSWRQNYEQYF. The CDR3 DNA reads TGTGCTAGCAGCTGGAGACAGAACTACGAGCAGTACTTC.

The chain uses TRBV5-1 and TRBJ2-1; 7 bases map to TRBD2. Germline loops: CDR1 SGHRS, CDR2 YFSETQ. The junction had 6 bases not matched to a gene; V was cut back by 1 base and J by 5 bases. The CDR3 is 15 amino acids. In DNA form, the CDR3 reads TGCGCCAGCAGCTTGCGAGCGGGGCGCAACAATGAGCAGTTCTTC. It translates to CASSLRAGRNNEQFF.

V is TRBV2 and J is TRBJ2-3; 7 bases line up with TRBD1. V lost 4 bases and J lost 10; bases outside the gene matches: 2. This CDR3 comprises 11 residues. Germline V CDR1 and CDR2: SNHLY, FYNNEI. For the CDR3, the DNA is TGTGCCAGCAGTGGACAGGGTTCGCAGTATTTT. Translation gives CASSGQGSQYF.

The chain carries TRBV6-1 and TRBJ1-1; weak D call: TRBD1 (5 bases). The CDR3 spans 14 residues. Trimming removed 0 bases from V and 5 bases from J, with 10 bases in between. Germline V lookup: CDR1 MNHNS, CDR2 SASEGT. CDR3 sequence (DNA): TGTGCCAGCAGTGAAGCGGGGGGAAGGACTGAAGCTTTCTTT. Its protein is CASSEAGGRTEAFF.

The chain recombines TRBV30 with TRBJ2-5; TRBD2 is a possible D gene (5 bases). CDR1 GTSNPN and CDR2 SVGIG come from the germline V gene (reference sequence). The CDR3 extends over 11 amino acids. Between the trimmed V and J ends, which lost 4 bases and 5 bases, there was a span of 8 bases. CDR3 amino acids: CAWTRTETQYF. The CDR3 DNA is TGTGCCTGGACCAGGACTGAGACCCAGTACTTC.

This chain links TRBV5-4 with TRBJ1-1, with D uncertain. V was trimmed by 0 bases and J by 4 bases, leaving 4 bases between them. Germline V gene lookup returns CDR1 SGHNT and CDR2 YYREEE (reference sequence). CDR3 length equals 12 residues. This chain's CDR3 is CASSLDSTEAFF. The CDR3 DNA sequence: TGTGCCAGCAGCTTGGATAGCACTGAAGCTTTCTTT.

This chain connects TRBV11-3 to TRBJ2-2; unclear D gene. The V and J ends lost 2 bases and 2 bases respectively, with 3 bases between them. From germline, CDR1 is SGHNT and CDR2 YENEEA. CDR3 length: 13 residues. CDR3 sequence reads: CASSLLNTGELFF. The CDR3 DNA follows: TGTGCCAGCAGCTTACTCAACACCGGGGAGCTGTTTTTT.

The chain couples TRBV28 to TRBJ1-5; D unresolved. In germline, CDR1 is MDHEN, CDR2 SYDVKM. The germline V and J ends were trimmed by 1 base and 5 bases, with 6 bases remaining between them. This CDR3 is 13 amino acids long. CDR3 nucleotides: TGTGCCAGCAGTTTATTAGTGGATCAGCCCCAGCATTTT. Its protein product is CASSLLVDQPQHF.

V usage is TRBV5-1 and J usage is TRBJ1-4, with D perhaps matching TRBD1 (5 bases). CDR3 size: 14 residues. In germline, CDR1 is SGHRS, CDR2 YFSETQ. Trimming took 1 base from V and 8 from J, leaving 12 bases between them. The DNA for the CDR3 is TGCGCCAGCAGCTTGACAGGTTCGAAAGAAAAACTGTTTTTT. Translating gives CASSLTGSKEKLFF.

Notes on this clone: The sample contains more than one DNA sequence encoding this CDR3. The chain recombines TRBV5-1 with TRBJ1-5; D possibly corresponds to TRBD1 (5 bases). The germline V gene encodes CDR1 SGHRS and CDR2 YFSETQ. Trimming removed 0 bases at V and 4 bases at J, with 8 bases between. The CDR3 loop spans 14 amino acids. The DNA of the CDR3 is TGCGCCAGCAGCTTGGATGGGGGGAATCAGCCCCAGCATTTT. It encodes CASSLDGGNQPQHF. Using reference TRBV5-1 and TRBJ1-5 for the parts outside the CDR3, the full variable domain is KAGVTQTPRYLIKTRGQQVTLSCSPISGHRSVSWYQQTPGQGLQFLFEYFSETQRNKGNFPGRFSGRQFSNSRSEMNVSTLELGDSALYLCASSLDGGNQPQHFGDGTRLSIL.

CDR3 in DNA: TGTGCCAGCAGGGGACAGGGGAACTATGGCTACACCTTC. Amino acids: CASRGQGNYGYTF. This chain uses TRBV27 with TRBJ1-2; 10 bases agree with TRBD1. V lost 6 bases, J lost 2 bases, and 0 bases stayed unmatched. Germline CDR1 reads MNHEY; CDR2 reads SMNVEV (reference sequence). This CDR3 comprises 13 residues.

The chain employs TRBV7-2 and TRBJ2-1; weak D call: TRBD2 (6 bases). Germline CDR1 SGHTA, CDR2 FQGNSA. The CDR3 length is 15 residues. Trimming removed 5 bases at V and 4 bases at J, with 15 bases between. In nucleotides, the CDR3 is TGTGCCAGCAGCCCGACTAGAGATCCATACAATGAGCAGTTCTTC. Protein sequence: CASSPTRDPYNEQFF.

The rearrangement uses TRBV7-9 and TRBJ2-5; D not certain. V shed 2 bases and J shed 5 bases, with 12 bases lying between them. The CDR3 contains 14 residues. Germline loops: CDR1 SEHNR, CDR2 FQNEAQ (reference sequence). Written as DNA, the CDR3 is TGTGCCAGCAGCTTATCAACCTCTCGGGAGACCCAGTACTTC. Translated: CASSLSTSRETQYF. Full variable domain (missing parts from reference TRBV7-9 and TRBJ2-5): DTGVSQNPRHKITKRGQNVTFRCDPISEHNRLYWYRQTLGQGPEFLTYFQNEAQLEKSRLLSDRFSAERPKGSFSTLEIQRTEQGDSAMYLCASSLSTSRETQYFGPGTRLLVL.

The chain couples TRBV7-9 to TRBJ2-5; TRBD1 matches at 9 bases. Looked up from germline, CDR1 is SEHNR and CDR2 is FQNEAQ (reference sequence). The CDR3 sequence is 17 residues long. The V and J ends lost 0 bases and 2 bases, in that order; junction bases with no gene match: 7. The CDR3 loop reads CASSLASGTGLQETQYF. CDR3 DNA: TGTGCCAGCAGCTTAGCCTCCGGGACAGGGTTACAAGAGACCCAGTACTTC.

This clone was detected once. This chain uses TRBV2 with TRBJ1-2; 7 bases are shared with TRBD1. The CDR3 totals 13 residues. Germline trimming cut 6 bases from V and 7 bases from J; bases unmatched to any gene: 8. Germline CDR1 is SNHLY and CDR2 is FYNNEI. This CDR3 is CASSQTGFSGYTF. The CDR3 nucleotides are TGTGCCAGCAGCCAGACAGGGTTCTCTGGCTACACCTTC.

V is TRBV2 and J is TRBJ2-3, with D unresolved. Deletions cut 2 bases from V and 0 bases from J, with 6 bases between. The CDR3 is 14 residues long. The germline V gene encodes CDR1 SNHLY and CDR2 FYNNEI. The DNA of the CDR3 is TGTGCCAGCAGTGAATTGAGAAGCACAGATACGCAGTATTTT. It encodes CASSELRSTDTQYF. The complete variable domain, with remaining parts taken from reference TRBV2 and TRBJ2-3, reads EPEVTQTPSHQVTQMGQEVILRCVPISNHLYFYWYRQILGQKVEFLVSFYNNEISEKSEIFDDQFSVERPDGSNFTLKIRSTKLEDSAMYFCASSELRSTDTQYFGPGTRLTVL.

CDR3 region: CATSITLGNQPQHF. CDR3 sequence (DNA): TGTGCCACCAGCATCACTTTAGGCAATCAGCCCCAGCATTTT. This rearrangement joins TRBV15 to TRBJ1-5; no firm D call. Germline values: CDR1 LNHNV, CDR2 YYDKDF (reference sequence). The CDR3 has 14 amino acids. V gave up 4 bases and J gave up 2 bases, with 9 bases separating them.